Sequencing of this T cell receptor beta chain was carried out in a study of blood T cell repertoires in COVID-19. This clone appeared a few times. Germline CDR1 SGHAT, CDR2 FQNNGV. V shed 1 base and J shed 7 bases, with 22 bases lying between them. The CDR3 consists of 17 residues. In the original workflow: Amplified reference gene primers provided the basis for estimating nucleated cell counts. Assay: immunoSEQ multiplex PCR; the TCRdb copy retains only in-frame clones and omits some. That table gives V, J and clone size, and the DNA gave D and trimming. Counted here are 95,000 to 150,000 clones, about 79% occurring once; the ten biggest clones make up roughly 4.3%.

This receptor was taken from a woman in her seventies with acute or convalescent COVID-19. Sequencing was done on a sample of peripheral blood. This sequence joins TRBV11-2 and TRBJ1-2; tentatively, D is TRBD1 (5 bases). CDR3 in DNA: TGTGCCAGCAGCTTAGTAGGCGACAGATTGGGGCTTCGTGGCTACACCTTC. Its translation is CASSLVGDRLGLRGYTF.